Included here is one T cell receptor (beta chain) sequence, with context. The data were produced by immunoSEQ multiplex PCR, yet TCRdb's version contains in-frame clones alone and is incomplete. The sample shows fewer than 90,000 clones, roughly 91% of them seen only once. CDR1 and CDR2 (germline): SGHRS, YFSETQ. V was pared by 0 bases and J by 0 bases, with 5 bases of the junction left unmatched. The CDR3 contains 17 residues. The record originates from a study of T cell changes during pregnancy in multiple sclerosis. This sample comprised peripheral blood, obtained in the first trimester of pregnancy. This chain connects TRBV5-1 to TRBJ2-2; TRBD2 aligns across 7 bases. The TCR comes from a female donor with multiple sclerosis, enrolled in a pregnancy study. CDR3 in DNA: TGCGCCAGCAGCTTGGCGGGGGGACCTCCGAACACCGGGGAGCTGTTTTTT. Its translation is CASSLAGGPPNTGELFF.